Reported below is one T cell receptor beta chain. Its antigen is unidentified. Pooling covered second doses at about 4 or about 12 weeks. Germline V gives CDR1 KGHSH, CDR2 LQKENI. This CDR3 is 15 amino acids long. The V and J ends lost 6 bases and 4 bases, in that order; junction bases with no gene match: 7. The sample belongs to a study of T cell responses to AZD1222 COVID-19 vaccine. Study-wide results and limits: Females made up more of the donors, who were largely white British, and clonal diversity may have come out too low.

TCRdb keeps only in-frame clones here, not all; method: immunoSEQ multiplex PCR. The table includes some 150,000 clones, 90% detected once. The specimen was peripheral blood, collected 28 days after the second AZD1222 dose. This receptor was taken from an adult who received the AZD1222 COVID-19 vaccine. This chain links TRBV18 with TRBJ2-5, with 11 bases identical to TRBD2. DNA for the CDR3: TGTGCCAGCTCGCAACGACTAGCGGGGCGAGAGACCCAGTACTTC. Its translation: CASSQRLAGRETQYF.